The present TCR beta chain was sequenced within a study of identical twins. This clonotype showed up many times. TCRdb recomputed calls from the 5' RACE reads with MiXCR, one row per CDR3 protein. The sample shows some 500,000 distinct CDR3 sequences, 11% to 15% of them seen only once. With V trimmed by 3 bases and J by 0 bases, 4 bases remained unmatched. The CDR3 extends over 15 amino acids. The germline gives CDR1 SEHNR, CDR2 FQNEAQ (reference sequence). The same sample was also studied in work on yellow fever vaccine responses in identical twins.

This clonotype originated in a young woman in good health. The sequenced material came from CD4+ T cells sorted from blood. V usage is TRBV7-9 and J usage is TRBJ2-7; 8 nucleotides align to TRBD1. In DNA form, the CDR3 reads TGTGCCAGCAGCTTGACAGGGGCCGGCTCCTACGAGCAGTACTTC. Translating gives CASSLTGAGSYEQYF.